Presented here are 17 T cell receptor beta chains from one specimen sequenced in a study of shared clonotypes between healthy human individuals. The method was immunoSEQ multiplex PCR; TCRdb's version includes in-frame clones alone and lacks a portion of them. This sample has 2 million to 2.5 million clones, with approximately 94% found just once. In the naive CD8 group, cells lacked CD45RO and were positively selected for CCR7, so terminally differentiated effector memory CD45RA+ cells were left out. The material sequenced was naive CD8+ T cells from PBMCs. These receptors all stem from a man aged 18 to 29 in good health. Some clones in this sample may be carry-over from other donors' samples.

In its sample, this clone was seen once. This rearrangement joins TRBV5-4 to TRBJ2-1, with D possibly being TRBD2 (6 bases). The V gene lost 1 base and the J gene lost 6 bases, with 14 bases spanning the gap. Germline lookup yields CDR1 SGHNT and CDR2 YYREEE (reference sequence). This CDR3 spans 15 amino acids. The CDR3 here is CASSLLRERSNEQFF. The CDR3 DNA reads TGTGCCAGCAGCTTGCTACGGGAGCGGTCCAATGAGCAGTTCTTC.

The gene calls are TRBV5-4 and TRBJ2-1, with a possible D match to TRBD1 (6 bases). The length of the CDR3 is 14 residues. Germline CDR1 and CDR2: SGHNT and YYREEE (reference sequence). V gave up 4 bases and J gave up 5 bases, with 13 bases separating them. The CDR3 loop reads CASSALQGHNEQFF. CDR3 bases: TGTGCCAGCAGCGCGCTACAGGGACACAATGAGCAGTTCTTC.

On this clone: Other nucleotide sequences from this sample produce the same CDR3. The chain uses TRBV9 and TRBJ2-1, with D possibly being TRBD2 (5 bases). Per the germline V gene, CDR1 is SGDLS and CDR2 is YYNGEE. The CDR3 has 11 residues. Trimming took 1 base from V and 10 from J, leaving 6 bases between them. The CDR3 DNA follows: TGTGCCAGCAGCGTACCGGGGGAGCAGTTCTTC. Translated, it gives CASSVPGEQFF.

This chain links TRBV7-6 with TRBJ2-7; no clear D gene. CDR1 is SGHVS, CDR2 FNYEAQ, per germline. V was cut by 5 bases and J by 3 bases, with 20 bases left in between. There are 16 residues in the CDR3. The CDR3 loop reads CASSPAYRGPNYEQYF. The CDR3 DNA sequence: TGTGCCAGCAGCCCGGCCTACCGAGGACCAAACTACGAGCAGTACTTC.

V gene TRBV7-6 combines with J gene TRBJ2-3; D may be TRBD1 (5 bases). V was trimmed by 1 base and J by 4 bases, leaving 15 bases between them. The germline V gene has CDR1 SGHVS and CDR2 FNYEAQ. The CDR3 loop spans 16 amino acids. The DNA of the CDR3 is TGTGCCAGCAGCTTAGAGGTTGGCAGGGTAGCAGATACGCAGTATTTT. This codes for CASSLEVGRVADTQYF.

The chain joins TRBV6-1 to TRBJ1-1; possible D gene TRBD1, 5 bases. The CDR3 extends over 14 amino acids. CDR1 and CDR2 from the germline V gene are MNHNS and SASEGT. Trimming took 5 bases from V and 4 from J, leaving 14 bases between them. The CDR3 region is CASSRTGAGTEAFF. The DNA for the CDR3 is TGTGCCAGCAGTCGTACAGGCGCGGGCACTGAAGCTTTCTTT.

This chain links TRBV19 with TRBJ1-4; possible D gene TRBD1, 6 bases. Per germline, CDR1 LNHDA and CDR2 SQIVND (reference sequence). The V end lost 3 bases, the J end lost 11 bases, and 22 bases lay between the germline ends. The CDR3 sequence is 16 residues long. This chain's CDR3 is CASSILAGVEGGKLFF. In DNA form, the CDR3 reads TGTGCCAGTAGTATCCTGGCCGGGGTTGAAGGGGGGAAACTGTTTTTT.

Only one count was recorded for this clone. The rearrangement uses TRBV19 and TRBJ1-1; D is perhaps TRBD1 (6 bases). Germline V gene data show CDR1 as LNHDA and CDR2 as SQIVND (reference sequence). V lost 6 bases and J lost 6, with 11 bases in between. The CDR3 spans 12 residues. The CDR3 reads CASRGAGSEAFF. The CDR3 DNA follows: TGTGCCAGTAGGGGGGCAGGGTCTGAAGCTTTCTTT.

The V and J genes are TRBV30 and TRBJ2-5; no firm D call. Trimming left V 0 bases short and J 5 bases short, with 16 bases between. The length of the CDR3 is 15 residues. CDR1 is GTSNPN, CDR2 SVGIG, per germline (reference sequence). Here the CDR3 reads CAWSVLVLPDETQYF. CDR3 bases: TGTGCCTGGAGTGTATTAGTCCTACCCGACGAGACCCAGTACTTC.

V is TRBV5-6 and J is TRBJ1-4; D is unclear. Germline CDR1 reads SGHDT; CDR2 reads YYEEEE. The V and J ends lost 0 bases and 6 bases respectively, with 12 bases between them. The CDR3 totals 15 residues. This CDR3 reads CASSLAGLFDEKLFF. Written as DNA, the CDR3 is TGTGCCAGCAGCTTGGCTGGGTTATTTGATGAAAAACTGTTTTTT. Full variable domain (outside the CDR3, taken from reference TRBV5-6 and TRBJ1-4): DAGVTQSPTHLIKTRGQQVTLRCSPKSGHDTVSWYQQALGQGPQFIFQYYEEEERQRGNFPDRFSGHQFPNYSSELNVNALLLGDSALYLCASSLAGLFDEKLFFGSGTQLSVL.

As for this clone: This sample also contains other DNA sequences that code for the same CDR3. The chain couples TRBV27 to TRBJ2-7; 7 bases line up with TRBD1. Germline CDR1 is MNHEY and CDR2 is SMNVEV (reference sequence). This CDR3 comprises 13 residues. J gave up 2 bases and V 6 bases, and 4 bases lay outside the gene matches. Here the CDR3 reads CASSYRGTYEQYF. The CDR3 region has the DNA TGTGCCAGCAGCTACAGGGGAACCTACGAGCAGTACTTC.

V is TRBV18 and J is TRBJ1-1, with a possible D match to TRBD1 (6 bases). CDR1 is KGHSH and CDR2 is LQKENI in the germline V gene. V was shortened by 3 bases and J by 4 bases, with 27 bases between the two germline ends. The CDR3 contains 19 residues. The CDR3 nucleotides are TGTGCCAGCTCACCGCGTATTTTCCGGGACACCCCCCGGGGCACTGAAGCTTTCTTT. Its protein is CASSPRIFRDTPRGTEAFF.

The genes are TRBV10-3 and TRBJ1-2; TRBD1 agrees at 10 bases. The CDR3 runs 14 residues. The germline V gene encodes CDR1 ENHRY and CDR2 SYGVKD. V dropped 6 bases and J dropped 7; count of bases not matched to a gene: 8. The DNA of the CDR3 is TGTGCCATCAGACTTGACAGGGGGCCTCGTGGCTACACCTTC. This gives the protein CAIRLDRGPRGYTF.

This rearrangement joins TRBV27 to TRBJ1-2, with D unresolved. The V end lost 4 bases, the J end lost 4 bases, and 22 bases lay between the germline ends. The CDR3 sequence is 17 residues long. Per the germline V gene, CDR1 is MNHEY and CDR2 is SMNVEV (reference sequence). CDR3 coding DNA: TGTGCCAGCAGTTCGCGGACGGGTTTAACGTCCCGCTATGGCTACACCTTC. This codes for CASSSRTGLTSRYGYTF.

The rearrangement uses TRBV11-2 and TRBJ1-1, with unresolved D. Trimming removed 5 bases at V and 3 bases at J, with 16 bases between. The germline V gene has CDR1 SGHAT and CDR2 FQNNGV. The CDR3 totals 15 residues. The CDR3 reads CASSTIGRRDTEAFF. The CDR3 DNA is TGTGCCAGCAGCACTATAGGGCGTAGGGACACTGAAGCTTTCTTT.

V is TRBV7-6 and J is TRBJ2-3, with D possibly being TRBD1 or TRBD2 (5 bases each). Germline assignment: CDR1 SGHVS and CDR2 FNYEAQ. This CDR3 spans 17 amino acids. The V end was cut by 2 bases, the J end by 1 base, with 16 bases between. The CDR3, as DNA: TGTGCCAGCAGCTTACCAAAAGCAGGGACCCGCACAGATACGCAGTATTTT. This codes for CASSLPKAGTRTDTQYF.

Of note for this clone: Distinct nucleotide sequences in the sample also encode this CDR3. This sequence joins TRBV28 and TRBJ2-7, with TRBD2 identical over 11 bases. Germline trimming cut 5 bases from V and 4 bases from J; bases unmatched to any gene: 4. CDR1 is MDHEN, CDR2 SYDVKM, per germline. The CDR3 is made up of 14 amino acids. CDR3 loop: CASSPGTSGYEQYF. CDR3 nucleotide sequence: TGTGCCAGCAGTCCCGGGACTAGCGGTTACGAGCAGTACTTC.